These T cell receptor beta chains were read from a single sample in a study of blood T cell repertoires in COVID-19. Only in-frame clones appear in the TCRdb table, and some are missing; sequencing was by immunoSEQ multiplex PCR. The data contain about 340,000 clones, 88% of them singletons. The sample comprised peripheral blood. The receptors shown here come from a woman in her 70s with COVID-19, enrolled during active disease. Each CDR3 is given with its conserved first and last residue. Each record gives: clone size, V gene, CDR3 protein. The listing skips clone size in some rows; elsewhere it reads once, few, many or a size class.

. | TRBV19 | CASRTGGSYGNTIYF
. | TRBV29-1 | CSARGGTSYEQYF
. | TRBV3-1/TRBV3-2 | CASSRGEGEQYF
. | TRBV6-5 | CASSFTTRTGELFF
. | TRBV6-5 | CASTPGAGYGYTF
once | TRBV28 | CASLYRGHGNTIYF
. | TRBV27 | CASSLSTGYSYEQYF
. | TRBV9 | CASSKTGGNQPQHF
once | TRBV5-8 | CASSLVQGGYGYTF
. | TRBV5-4 | CASSFDRGDEKLFF
. | TRBV23-1 | CASSSPGQMSSYNEQFF
. | TRBV5-1 | CASGLRPQEKLFF
once | TRBV6-6 | CASSSQGQATNSPLHF
. | TRBV5-1 | CASSPTGNYGYTF
. | TRBV5-1 | CASSPRTGGLDTQYF
. | TRBV18 | CASSPLGRGYSNQPQHF
. | TRBV10-3 | CAIRIGVNYGYTF
once | TRBV24-1 | CATSEPVGRTDTQYF
. | TRBV30 | CAWQRTNSPLHF
few | TRBV7-2 | CASSLGREAYEQYF
. | TRBV25-1 | CASSEYGGSDEKLFF
. | TRBV11-2 | CEGLWTQYF
. | TRBV28 | CASSLSGQNYTF
. | TRBV6-6 | CASKQGANYGYTF
. | TRBV4-3 | CASSPGAGGSYNEQFF
. | TRBV29-1 | CSVEGTGNQPQHF
. | TRBV6-6 | CASSARGTEAFF
. | TRBV6-5 | CASPRTVWGTEAFF
. | TRBV7-9 | CASSSTGGLYEQYF
. | TRBV19 | CASSIDSGTSDPHTDTQYF
. | TRBV12-3/TRBV12-4 | CASRADRVVKDTF
. | TRBV13 | CASSSEGQGRRRYTF
. | TRBV9 | CASSHTGTSNEKLFF
. | TRBV5-8 | CASSLEINSPLHF
. | TRBV4-3 | CASSQTGKTEQFF
. | TRBV5-1 | CASSLVEQGPAFF
. | TRBV30 | CAWRLDSYTEAFF
. | TRBV30 | CAWSAKTGQVSYNEQFF
. | TRBV10-3 | CAFQGADYGYTF
. | TRBV12-5 | CASGLSGGSGNQPQHF
once | TRBV6-5 | CASSLQGALGYTF
. | TRBV7-2 | CASSLQGATGNTIYF
. | TRBV5-6 | CASSLDSGETQYF
. | TRBV18 | CASSPQRSGTEAFF
. | TRBV7-2 | CASSLGGDRANYGYTF
once | TRBV9 | CASSVFQWSSYNSPLHF
few | TRBV9 | CASSVEGQGFSPLHF
. | TRBV3-1/TRBV3-2 | CASSPQVIGSPLHF
. | TRBV6-5 | CASSYFNGNSPLHF
. | TRBV28 | CASSLDRGSSPLHF
few | TRBV24-1 | CATSDGLERGNQPQHF
. | TRBV30 | CAWTGLVSFTEAFF
. | TRBV18 | CASSQGAGDTQYF